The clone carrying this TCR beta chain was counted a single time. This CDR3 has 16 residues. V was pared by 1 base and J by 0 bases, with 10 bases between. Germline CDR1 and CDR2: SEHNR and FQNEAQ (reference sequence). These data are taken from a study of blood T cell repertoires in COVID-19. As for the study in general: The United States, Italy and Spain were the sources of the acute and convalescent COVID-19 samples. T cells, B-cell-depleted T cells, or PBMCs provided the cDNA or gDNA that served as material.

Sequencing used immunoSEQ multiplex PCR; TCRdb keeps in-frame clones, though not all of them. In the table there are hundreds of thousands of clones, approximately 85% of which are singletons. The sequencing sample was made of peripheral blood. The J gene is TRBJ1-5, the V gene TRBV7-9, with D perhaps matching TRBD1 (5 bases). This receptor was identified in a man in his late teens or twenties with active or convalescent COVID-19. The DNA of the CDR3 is TGTGCCAGCAGCTTAGAGGCAGGGAATAGCAATCAGCCCCAGCATTTT. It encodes CASSLEAGNSNQPQHF.